These 5 T cell receptor beta chains originate from one sample sequenced in a study of blood T cell repertoires in COVID-19. Sequencing used immunoSEQ multiplex PCR; TCRdb keeps in-frame clones, though not all of them. Of around 260,000 clones listed, about nine tenths are singletons. Material: peripheral blood. The receptors derive from a woman between 35 and 50 years old who had recovered from COVID-19.

This chain uses TRBV7-8 with TRBJ2-7; 12 bases agree with TRBD2. This CDR3 is 19 amino acids long. The germline V gene encodes CDR1 SGHVS and CDR2 FQNEAQ. With 0 bases clipped from V and 2 bases from J, the junction kept 11 bases outside the gene matches. The CDR3 bases are TGTGCCAGCAGCTTAGCATCGGTGACTAGCGGGAGTCGACCCTACGAGCAGTACTTC. It translates to CASSLASVTSGSRPYEQYF.

The chain couples TRBV7-6 to TRBJ1-3, with D possibly being TRBD1 (6 bases). The CDR3 is 16 residues long. Germline lookup yields CDR1 SGHVS and CDR2 FNYEAQ. V was trimmed by 1 base and J by 7 bases, leaving 17 bases between them. CDR3 sequence reads: CASSLEVGGAVNTIYF. The DNA for the CDR3 is TGTGCCAGCAGCTTAGAGGTTGGGGGGGCCGTGAACACCATATATTTT.

The rearrangement joins TRBV9 to TRBJ2-1; TRBD2 matches 7 bases. V lost 3 bases and J lost 9; bases outside the gene matches: 15. The germline CDR1 and CDR2 sequences are SGDLS and YYNGEE. The CDR3 length is 16 residues. The CDR3 nucleotides are TGTGCCAGCAGCGACCTGACTGGGGGGGGTTTGGGTGAGCAGTTCTTC. Translating it yields CASSDLTGGGLGEQFF.

This clone showed up just a few times. The J gene is TRBJ1-2, the V gene TRBV30; the D is unclear. Between the trimmed V and J ends, which lost 3 bases and 4 bases, there was a span of 9 bases. This CDR3 spans 12 amino acids. CDR1 and CDR2 (germline): GTSNPN, SVGIG (reference sequence). In DNA form, the CDR3 reads TGTGCCTGGAGAATAGCGGGCTATGGCTACACCTTC. It specifies CAWRIAGYGYTF.

This chain links TRBV11-2 with TRBJ1-6, with D unresolved. Trimming stripped 0 bases from V and 7 bases from J, with 13 bases between. This CDR3 spans 16 amino acids. From germline, CDR1 is SGHAT and CDR2 FQNNGV. This CDR3 is CASSLETATSNSPLHF. The CDR3 DNA sequence: TGTGCCAGCAGCTTAGAAACAGCCACATCCAATTCACCCCTCCACTTT.